One sample yielded the 8 T cell receptor beta chains listed below, sequenced in a study of control samples from healthy donors and cancer patients. Measured with immunoSEQ multiplex PCR; TCRdb has only the in-frame clones, and not every one. The table has about 270,000 clones, almost 85% seen once. The sequenced material came from PBMCs. These receptors came from a woman in her sixties or seventies with lung cancer.

This clone was seen a handful of times. CDR3 loop: CASSGRQGLIEKLFF. The CDR3 DNA follows: TGTGCCAGCAGTGGACGACAGGGGTTGATTGAAAAACTGTTTTTT. The rearrangement joins TRBV28 to TRBJ1-4; TRBD1 aligns across 8 bases. There are 15 residues in the CDR3. Germline V CDR1 and CDR2: MDHEN, SYDVKM. Trimming removed 5 bases from V and 7 bases from J; junction bases left unmatched: 9.

This clone was detected only a few times. V is TRBV7-9 and J is TRBJ1-5; the match to TRBD1 covers 11 bases. There are 16 residues in the CDR3. Germline CDR1 is SEHNR and CDR2 is FQNEAQ (reference sequence). Trimming at V came to 2 bases and at J to 9 bases, leaving 9 bases not matched to a gene. DNA for the CDR3: TGTGCCAGCAGCTTAACCTGGACAGGGGGCGTCTCGCCCCAGCATTTT. Translating it yields CASSLTWTGGVSPQHF.

This clone was detected a few times. The V and J genes are TRBV7-9 and TRBJ2-3; 9 bases align to TRBD2. With V trimmed by 1 base and J by 2 bases, 7 bases remained unmatched. The length of the CDR3 is 17 residues. In germline, CDR1 is SEHNR, CDR2 FQNEAQ (reference sequence). The CDR3 coding sequence is TGTGCCAGCAGCTTAGTCCCTAGCGGGGTTGTCACAGATACGCAGTATTTT. Translating gives CASSLVPSGVVTDTQYF.

This clone has just a few counts. This sequence joins TRBV6-6 and TRBJ2-1; 16 nucleotides line up with TRBD2. J was trimmed by 9 bases and V by 6 bases; bases with no gene match: 5. The germline CDR1 and CDR2 sequences are MNHNY and SVGAGI (reference sequence). The CDR3 loop spans 15 amino acids. Here the CDR3 reads CASRGTSGRASEQFF. CDR3 nucleotide sequence: TGTGCCAGCAGGGGGACTAGCGGGAGGGCCAGTGAGCAGTTCTTC.

The rearrangement joins TRBV18 to TRBJ1-2, with 9 positions matching TRBD1. Trimming took 3 bases from V and 6 from J; bases not matched to a gene: 5. Looked up from germline, CDR1 is KGHSH and CDR2 is LQKENI. This CDR3 spans 14 amino acids. The CDR3 sequence is CASSPAGTGNGYTF. As DNA, the CDR3 is TGTGCCAGCTCACCCGCCGGGACAGGGAATGGCTACACCTTC.

The rearrangement uses TRBV3-1 (or the pseudogene TRBV3-2) and TRBJ2-5; TRBD2 matches 7 bases. This CDR3 comprises 17 residues. The germline CDR1 and CDR2 sequences are LGHDT and YNNKEL (reference sequence). V lost 4 bases, J lost 1 base, and 12 bases stayed unmatched. DNA of the CDR3: TGTGCCAGCAGCCCGGGGATTGGGGGGGGAATCCAAGAGACCCAGTACTTC. It encodes CASSPGIGGGIQETQYF.

This clone was counted only a few times. The chain employs TRBV30 and TRBJ2-3; TRBD2 aligns across 7 bases. The CDR3 contains 12 residues. Per germline, CDR1 GTSNPN and CDR2 SVGIG (reference sequence). J gave up 4 bases and V 5 bases, and 3 bases lay outside the gene matches. The CDR3 DNA reads as TGTGCCTGGGGACTAGAAGCAGATACGCAGTATTTT. Translated: CAWGLEADTQYF.

This chain links TRBV5-1 with TRBJ1-2; D remains ambiguous. Germline loops: CDR1 SGHRS, CDR2 YFSETQ. Trimming shortened V by 4 bases and J by 6 bases, and 16 bases separated the two germline ends. The CDR3 has 14 residues. CDR3 residues: CASSQPGRANGYTF. The CDR3 coding sequence is TGCGCCAGCAGCCAACCGGGAAGAGCTAATGGCTACACCTTC.